Included here is one TCR beta chain sequence, with context. The clone's antigen remains unknown. Per-base qualities were not stored, and no clone one base away is much larger. The data belong to a study of T cell changes during pregnancy in multiple sclerosis (dated by TCRdb to the late 2010s). Concerning the study at large: In women with multiple sclerosis, the researchers looked at how the T cell repertoire shifted as pregnancy progressed.

The method behind the library was the immunoSEQ multiplex PCR assay. TCRdb re-hosts the immuneACCESS table, in-frame sequences only. Its copies lack some clones; in the studies checked, an unresolved V gene accounts for under half of them, and the cause for the rest is not known. This sample has approximately 60,000 clones in its table, and 92% of those were observed once. Jointly, the top ten make up under 2.5% of the sample. The source is a female donor with multiple sclerosis, enrolled in a pregnancy study. Sequencing used peripheral blood, obtained in the first trimester of pregnancy.

The DNA sequence is given as TGCGCCAGCAGCCCAACTCCTCTAGCGGGAGGGCCCTCGGATGAGCAGTTCTTC. This sequence encodes CASSPTPLAGGPSDEQFF. Recombination connected TRBV4-1 to TRBJ2-1; 12 central bases correspond to TRBD2. Including the terminal cysteine and phenylalanine, the CDR3 comprises 18 residues. The entry retains the CDR3 DNA only, 54 bases that are in frame from base 1. V is pruned by 4 bases and J by 8 bases, leaving 15 bases of the junction without a gene match. CDR1 and CDR2 are read off the germline V gene as MGHRA and YSYEKL.